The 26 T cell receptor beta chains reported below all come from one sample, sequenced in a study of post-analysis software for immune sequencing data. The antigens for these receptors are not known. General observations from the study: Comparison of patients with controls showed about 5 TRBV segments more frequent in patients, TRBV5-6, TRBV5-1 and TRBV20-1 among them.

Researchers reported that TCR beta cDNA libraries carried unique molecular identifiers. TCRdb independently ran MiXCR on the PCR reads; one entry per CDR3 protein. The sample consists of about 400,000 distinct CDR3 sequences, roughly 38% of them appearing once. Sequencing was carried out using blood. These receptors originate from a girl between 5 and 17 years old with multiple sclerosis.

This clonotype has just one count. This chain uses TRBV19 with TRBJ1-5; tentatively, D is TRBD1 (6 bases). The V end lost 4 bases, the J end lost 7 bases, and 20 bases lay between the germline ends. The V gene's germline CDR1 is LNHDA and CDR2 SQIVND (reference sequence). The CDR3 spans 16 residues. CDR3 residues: CASSTYWTDLEQPQHF. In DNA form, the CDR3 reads TGTGCCAGTAGTACGTATTGGACAGACTTAGAGCAGCCCCAGCATTTT.

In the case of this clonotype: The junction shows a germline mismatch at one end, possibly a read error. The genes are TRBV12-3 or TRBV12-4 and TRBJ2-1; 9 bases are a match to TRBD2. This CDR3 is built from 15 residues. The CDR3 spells CASSLAGFSYNEQFF. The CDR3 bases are TGTGCCAGCAGTCTAGCGGGGTTCTCCTACAATGAGCAGTTCTTC.

The CDR3 sequence is CASSQEGEHNQPQHF. The CDR3 DNA reads TGTGCCAGCAGCCAAGAGGGGGAGCACAATCAGCCCCAGCATTTT. The rearrangement links TRBV4-2 to TRBJ1-5; D perhaps matches TRBD1 (5 bases). The germline V gene has CDR1 LGHNA and CDR2 YNFKEQ. This CDR3 is 15 amino acids long. V lost 0 bases, J lost 3 bases, and 9 bases lay in between.

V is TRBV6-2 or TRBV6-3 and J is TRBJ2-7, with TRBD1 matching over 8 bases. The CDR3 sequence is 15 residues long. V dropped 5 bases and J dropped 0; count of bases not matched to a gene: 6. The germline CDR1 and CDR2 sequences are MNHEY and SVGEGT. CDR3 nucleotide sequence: TGTGCCAGCAGTCAGGGGACAGGCGTCTCCTACGAGCAGTACTTC. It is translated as CASSQGTGVSYEQYF.

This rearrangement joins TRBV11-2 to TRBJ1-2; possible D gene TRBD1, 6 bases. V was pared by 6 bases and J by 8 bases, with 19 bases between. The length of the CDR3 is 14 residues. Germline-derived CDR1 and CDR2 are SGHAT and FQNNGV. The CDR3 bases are TGTGCCAGCAGTTCAAATAAGGGGGACTGGGGCTACACCTTC. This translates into CASSSNKGDWGYTF.

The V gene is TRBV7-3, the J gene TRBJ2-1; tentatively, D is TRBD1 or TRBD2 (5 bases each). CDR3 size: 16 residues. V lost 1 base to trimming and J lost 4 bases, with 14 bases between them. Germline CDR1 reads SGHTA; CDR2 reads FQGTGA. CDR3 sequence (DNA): TGTGCCAGCAGCTTAAGGGGTAGGGGAGCGTACAATGAGCAGTTCTTC. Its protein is CASSLRGRGAYNEQFF.

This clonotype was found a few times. The CDR3 spells CSASGGARPQHF. The CDR3 DNA reads TGCAGTGCTAGCGGGGGCGCGAGGCCCCAGCATTTT. The rearrangement uses TRBV20-1 and TRBJ1-5; a weak D match, TRBD1 (6 bases). The germline gives CDR1 DFQATT, CDR2 SNEGSKA (reference sequence). This CDR3 has 12 amino acids. The V gene lost 3 bases and the J gene lost 9 bases, with 12 bases spanning the gap.

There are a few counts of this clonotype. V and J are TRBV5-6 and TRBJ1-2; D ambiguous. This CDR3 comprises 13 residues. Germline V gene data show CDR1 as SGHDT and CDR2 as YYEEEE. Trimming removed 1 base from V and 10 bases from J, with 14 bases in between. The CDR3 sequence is CASSLSDGLSYTF. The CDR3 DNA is TGTGCCAGCAGCTTGTCGGACGGTTTGTCCTACACCTTC.

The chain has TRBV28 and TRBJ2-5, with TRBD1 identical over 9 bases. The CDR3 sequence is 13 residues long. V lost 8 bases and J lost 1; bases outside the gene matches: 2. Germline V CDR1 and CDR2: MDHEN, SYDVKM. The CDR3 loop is CASWDRVQETQYF. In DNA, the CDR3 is TGTGCCAGCTGGGACAGGGTCCAAGAGACCCAGTACTTC.

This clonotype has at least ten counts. The CDR3 protein is CASSLGLADTDTQYF. DNA of the CDR3: TGTGCCAGCAGCTTAGGACTAGCGGACACAGATACGCAGTATTTT. The genes are TRBV7-9 and TRBJ2-3, with TRBD2 matching over 9 bases. The CDR3 spans 15 residues. V was clipped by 1 base and J by 2 bases; unmatched bases: 1. Germline-derived CDR1 and CDR2 are SEHNR and FQNEAQ (reference sequence).

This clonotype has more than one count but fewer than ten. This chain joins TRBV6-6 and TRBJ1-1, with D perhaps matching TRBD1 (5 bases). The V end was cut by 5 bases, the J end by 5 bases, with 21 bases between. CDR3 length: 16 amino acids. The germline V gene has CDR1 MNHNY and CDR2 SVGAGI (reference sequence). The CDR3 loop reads CASSPRGREGRTEAFF. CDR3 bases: TGTGCCAGCAGTCCGCGGGGCAGGGAAGGGAGAACTGAAGCTTTCTTT.

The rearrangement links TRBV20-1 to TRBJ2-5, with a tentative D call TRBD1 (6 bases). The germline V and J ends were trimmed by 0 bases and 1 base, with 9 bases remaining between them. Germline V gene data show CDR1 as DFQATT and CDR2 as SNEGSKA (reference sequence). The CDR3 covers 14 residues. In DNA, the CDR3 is TGCAGTGCTAGAGAGGACAGTCCCCAAGAGACCCAGTACTTC. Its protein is CSAREDSPQETQYF.

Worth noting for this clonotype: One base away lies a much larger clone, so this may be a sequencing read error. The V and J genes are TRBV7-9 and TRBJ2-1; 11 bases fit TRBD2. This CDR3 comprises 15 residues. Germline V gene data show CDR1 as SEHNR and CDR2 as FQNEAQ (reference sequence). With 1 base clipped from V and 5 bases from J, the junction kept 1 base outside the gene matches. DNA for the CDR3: TGTGCCAGCAGCTTAGTACTAGCGGGGGACAATGAGCAGTTCTTC. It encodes CASSLVLAGDNEQFF.

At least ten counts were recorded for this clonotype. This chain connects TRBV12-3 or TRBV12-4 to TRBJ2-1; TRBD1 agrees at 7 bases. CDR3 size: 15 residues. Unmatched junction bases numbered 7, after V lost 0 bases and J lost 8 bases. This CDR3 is CASSLATGLPYEQFF. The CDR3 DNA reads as TGTGCCAGCAGTTTAGCGACAGGGCTTCCCTATGAGCAGTTCTTC.

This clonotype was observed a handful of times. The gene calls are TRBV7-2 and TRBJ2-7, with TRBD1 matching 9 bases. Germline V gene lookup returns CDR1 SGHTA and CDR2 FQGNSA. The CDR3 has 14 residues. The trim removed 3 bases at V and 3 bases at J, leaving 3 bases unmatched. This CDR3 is CASSFGTGNYEQYF. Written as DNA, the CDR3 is TGTGCCAGCAGCTTTGGGACAGGGAACTACGAGCAGTACTTC.

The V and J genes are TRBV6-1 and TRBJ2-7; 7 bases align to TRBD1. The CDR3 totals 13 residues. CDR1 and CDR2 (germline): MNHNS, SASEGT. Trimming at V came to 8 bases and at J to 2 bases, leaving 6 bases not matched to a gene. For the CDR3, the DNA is TGTGCCAGCTTGACAGGGATTCCCTACGAGCAGTACTTC. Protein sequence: CASLTGIPYEQYF.

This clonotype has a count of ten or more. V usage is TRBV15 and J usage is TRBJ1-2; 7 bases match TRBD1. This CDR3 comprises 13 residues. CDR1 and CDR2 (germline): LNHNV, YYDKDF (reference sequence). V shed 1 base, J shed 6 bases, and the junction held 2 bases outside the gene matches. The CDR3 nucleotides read TGTGCCACCAGCAGAGCCACAGGGGATGGCTACACCTTC. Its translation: CATSRATGDGYTF.

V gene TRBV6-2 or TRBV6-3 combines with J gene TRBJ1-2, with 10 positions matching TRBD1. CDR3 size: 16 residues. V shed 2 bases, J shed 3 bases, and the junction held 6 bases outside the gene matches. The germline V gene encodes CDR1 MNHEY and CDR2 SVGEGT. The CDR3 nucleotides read TGTGCCAGCAGTTACGGGACAGGGGCAAGCTACTATGGCTACACCTTC. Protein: CASSYGTGASYYGYTF.

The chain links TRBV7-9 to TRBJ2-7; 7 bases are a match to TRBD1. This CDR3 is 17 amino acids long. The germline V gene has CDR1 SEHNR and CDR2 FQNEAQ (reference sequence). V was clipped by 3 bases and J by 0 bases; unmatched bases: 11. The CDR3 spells CASSFLLGTADSYEQYF. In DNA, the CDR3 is TGTGCCAGCAGCTTTTTGCTAGGGACAGCGGACTCCTACGAGCAGTACTTC.

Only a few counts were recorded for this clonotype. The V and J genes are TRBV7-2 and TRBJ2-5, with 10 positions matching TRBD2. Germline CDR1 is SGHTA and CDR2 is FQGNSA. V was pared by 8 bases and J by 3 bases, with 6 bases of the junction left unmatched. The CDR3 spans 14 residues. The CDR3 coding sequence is TGTGCCAGCCTACTAGCGGGGACTGAAGAGACCCAGTACTTC. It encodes CASLLAGTEETQYF.

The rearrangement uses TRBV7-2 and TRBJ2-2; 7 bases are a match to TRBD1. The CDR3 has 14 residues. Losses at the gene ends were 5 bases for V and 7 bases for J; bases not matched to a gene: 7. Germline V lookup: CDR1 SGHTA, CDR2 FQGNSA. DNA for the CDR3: TGTGCCAGCAGCAAGGGGGCAGGCAACGGGGAGCTGTTTTTT. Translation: CASSKGAGNGELFF.

CDR3 loop: CASMQGKINQPQHF. For the CDR3, the DNA is TGTGCCAGCATGCAGGGTAAAATCAATCAGCCCCAGCATTTT. The chain combines TRBV6-1 with TRBJ1-5; D possibly corresponds to TRBD1 (5 bases). The germline V gene has CDR1 MNHNS and CDR2 SASEGT. V gave up 7 bases and J gave up 3 bases, with 13 bases separating them. The CDR3 sequence is 14 residues long.

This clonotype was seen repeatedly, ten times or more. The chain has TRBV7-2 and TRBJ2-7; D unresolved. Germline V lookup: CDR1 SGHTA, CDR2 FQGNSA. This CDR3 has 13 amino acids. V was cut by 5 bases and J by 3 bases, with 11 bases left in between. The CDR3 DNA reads TGTGCCAGCAGCCTAACGGGCGACTACGAGCAGTACTTC. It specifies CASSLTGDYEQYF.

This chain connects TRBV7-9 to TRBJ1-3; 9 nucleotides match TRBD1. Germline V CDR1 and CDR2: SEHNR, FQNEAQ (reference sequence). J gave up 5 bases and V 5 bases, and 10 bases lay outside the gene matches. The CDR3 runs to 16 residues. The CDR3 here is CASSGGTGSIRNTIYF. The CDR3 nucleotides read TGTGCCAGCAGCGGAGGGACAGGGAGTATTCGAAACACCATATATTTT.

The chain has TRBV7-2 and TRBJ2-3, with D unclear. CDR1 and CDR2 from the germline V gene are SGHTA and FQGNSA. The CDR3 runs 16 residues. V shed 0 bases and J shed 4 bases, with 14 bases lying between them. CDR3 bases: TGTGCCAGCAGCTTAGCCCATTCTGAAGGTGCAGATACGCAGTATTTT. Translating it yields CASSLAHSEGADTQYF.

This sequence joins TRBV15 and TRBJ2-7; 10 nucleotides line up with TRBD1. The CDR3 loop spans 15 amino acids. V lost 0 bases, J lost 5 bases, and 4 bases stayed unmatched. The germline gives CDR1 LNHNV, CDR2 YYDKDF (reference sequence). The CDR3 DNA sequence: TGTGCCACCAGCAGAGATAGGACAGGGGGGAACGAGCAGTACTTC. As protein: CATSRDRTGGNEQYF.